Described below is a single T cell receptor beta chain sequence and its context. The sample is drawn from a study of blood T cell repertoires in COVID-19. Background on the study: Samples came from the United States, Italy and Spain, spanning acute and convalescent COVID-19.

Germline-derived CDR1 and CDR2 are WNHNN and SYGVQD (reference sequence). Trimming took off 10 bases at V and 4 bases at J, with 13 bases between the two ends. The CDR3 runs 12 residues. The authors' processing: Reference gene primer amplification yielded estimated nucleated cell counts. Produced via immunoSEQ multiplex PCR; TCRdb's table is partial and in-frame only. V, J and clone size were drawn from that table, and D and trimming were deduced from the DNA. The profile shows more than 95,000 clones, around nine tenths of them singletons. The chain has TRBV10-1 and TRBJ1-2; D is possibly TRBD1 (6 bases). Sequenced material: peripheral blood. This TCR was sampled from an elderly woman with acute or convalescent COVID-19. The DNA for the CDR3 is TGCGCCAATCGACAGGCGCCCTATGGCTACACCTTC. Translation: CANRQAPYGYTF.